The 10 T cell receptor beta chains reported below all come from one sample, sequenced in a study of T-cell memory formation after mild COVID-19. MiXCR, run by TCRdb on the 5' RACE reads, gives a single entry per CDR3 protein. The data contain 450,000 to 650,000 distinct CDR3 sequences, roughly 22% of them singletons. The sequenced sample consisted of PBMCs or a T cell subset sorted from them (not recorded which). The receptors shown here come from an adult woman who had mild COVID-19 (a few samples of this study predate the infection). Cell type and time point are not known.

The CDR3 DNA follows: TGTGCCAGCAGTTTAGGGGGGGCCCTGAACACCGGGGAGCTGTTTTTT. Protein sequence: CASSLGGALNTGELFF. This chain connects TRBV12-3 or TRBV12-4 to TRBJ2-2, with D tentatively TRBD1 or TRBD2 (6 bases each). V was clipped by 1 base and J by 1 base, with 10 bases between them. The CDR3 is 16 amino acids.

The count of this clonotype is one. The chain is built from TRBV7-9 and TRBJ2-7; 7 bases match TRBD1. Trimming at V came to 4 bases and at J to 9 bases, leaving 6 bases not matched to a gene. CDR3 length: 12 residues. The germline gives CDR1 SEHNR, CDR2 FQNEAQ (reference sequence). The CDR3 here is CASSWGQSTQYF. In nucleotides, the CDR3 is TGTGCCAGCAGCTGGGGACAGTCGACGCAGTACTTC. Full variable domain (outside the CDR3, taken from reference TRBV7-9 and TRBJ2-7): DTGVSQNPRHKITKRGQNVTFRCDPISEHNRLYWYRQTLGQGPEFLTYFQNEAQLEKSRLLSDRFSAERPKGSFSTLEIQRTEQGDSAMYLCASSWGQSTQYFGPGTRLTVT.

This clonotype was seen a handful of times. V is TRBV27 and J is TRBJ1-1; the D gene is possibly TRBD1 (5 bases). CDR1 and CDR2 from the germline V gene are MNHEY and SMNVEV (reference sequence). There are 13 residues in the CDR3. The V and J ends lost 3 bases and 10 bases respectively, with 15 bases between them. In nucleotides, the CDR3 is TGTGCCAGCAGTTTCGAGGGGATGGGTGGAGCTTTCTTT. This translates into CASSFEGMGGAFF.

The genes are TRBV30 and TRBJ2-7, with D possibly called TRBD1 or TRBD2 (5 bases each). This CDR3 is 12 amino acids long. Germline V gene data show CDR1 as GTSNPN and CDR2 as SVGIG (reference sequence). Deletions cut 5 bases from V and 0 bases from J, with 8 bases between. The CDR3 sequence: CAWVGDSYEQYF. DNA for the CDR3: TGTGCCTGGGTGGGGGACTCCTACGAGCAGTACTTC.

This clonotype came up a few times. J is TRBJ2-5 and V is TRBV5-1; D is unresolved. The ends were cut back, 4 bases at V and 6 bases at J, with 16 bases in the middle. Germline loops: CDR1 SGHRS, CDR2 YFSETQ. This CDR3 has 14 amino acids. CDR3: CASSPGPVVQTQYF. The DNA of the CDR3 is TGCGCCAGCAGCCCGGGCCCCGTGGTTCAGACCCAGTACTTC.

This chain connects TRBV12-3 or TRBV12-4 to TRBJ2-1, with D possibly TRBD1 on 5 matching bases. The CDR3 totals 14 residues. The V gene lost 3 bases and the J gene lost 2 bases, with 8 bases spanning the gap. CDR3 in DNA: TGTGCCAGCAGTTTCAGGGAAGCCTACAATGAGCAGTTCTTC. It encodes CASSFREAYNEQFF.

In this sample, this clonotype turned up a few times. This sequence joins TRBV19 and TRBJ2-3; no definite D call. CDR1 and CDR2 (germline): LNHDA, SQIVND (reference sequence). The CDR3 covers 13 residues. V shed 6 bases and J shed 5 bases, with 12 bases lying between them. As DNA, the CDR3 is TGTGCCAGTAGCCCCACCATTGGAGATACGCAGTATTTT. Translated, it gives CASSPTIGDTQYF.

The V gene is TRBV2, the J gene TRBJ1-2; D not certain. V lost 5 bases, J lost 4 bases, and 17 bases lay in between. This CDR3 has 15 residues. Germline V gene sequence: CDR1 SNHLY, CDR2 FYNNEI. The CDR3 protein is CASSLDQGFGYGYTF. The CDR3, as DNA: TGTGCCAGCAGTTTGGACCAAGGGTTTGGCTATGGCTACACCTTC.

This clonotype was counted many times. The chain uses TRBV12-3 or TRBV12-4 and TRBJ1-1; D unclear. The V end lost 3 bases, the J end lost 0 bases, and 8 bases lay between the germline ends. This CDR3 has 14 amino acids. CDR3 nucleotides: TGTGCCAGCAGTTTGGCCAGTGTGAACACTGAAGCTTTCTTT. It encodes CASSLASVNTEAFF.

This clonotype has more than one count but fewer than ten. This chain joins TRBV5-1 and TRBJ2-1; D gene unclear. Trimming removed 2 bases at V and 8 bases at J, with 17 bases between. The CDR3 length is 15 residues. CDR1 and CDR2 from the germline V gene are SGHRS and YFSETQ. The CDR3 is CASSFTGLYTDEQFF. CDR3 bases: TGCGCCAGCAGCTTCACCGGTCTTTATACGGATGAGCAGTTCTTC. The full variable domain, its missing parts supplied by reference TRBV5-1 and TRBJ2-1, is KAGVTQTPRYLIKTRGQQVTLSCSPISGHRSVSWYQQTPGQGLQFLFEYFSETQRNKGNFPGRFSGRQFSNSRSEMNVSTLELGDSALYLCASSFTGLYTDEQFFGPGTRLTVL.